This TCR beta chain emerged from a study of glioma-infiltrating T cells after dendritic cell vaccination. At the level of the study: Patients had newly diagnosed or recurrent glioblastoma and received dendritic cell vaccines. Autologous tumor lysate-pulsed dendritic cell vaccination was given between the early 2000s and the early 2010s. Findings and limits, study-wide: Estimated pretreatment TIL content predicted outcome after dendritic cell vaccination.

CDR1 is MNHEY, CDR2 SVGAGI, per germline. This CDR3 is 15 amino acids long. V lost 8 bases and J lost 1, with 15 bases in between. Time point in this sample: after dendritic cell vaccination, including at tumor progression/relapse. Notes on this clone: The target antigen is unknown.

The primer mix had 60 V beta and 13 J beta primers. The repertoire was sequenced with immunoSEQ multiplex PCR; TCRdb's copy has only in-frame clones and lacks some. The data hold 70,000 to 90,000 clones, with under 85% observed a single time. This chain uses TRBV6-5 with TRBJ1-5; no definite D call. The receptor was isolated from a human donor with glioblastoma. The sequencing used blood, collected after dendritic cell vaccination. DNA of the CDR3: TGTGCCAGCGCGAGGCGGGGTCTAAGCAATCAGCCCCAGCATTTT. It encodes CASARRGLSNQPQHF.